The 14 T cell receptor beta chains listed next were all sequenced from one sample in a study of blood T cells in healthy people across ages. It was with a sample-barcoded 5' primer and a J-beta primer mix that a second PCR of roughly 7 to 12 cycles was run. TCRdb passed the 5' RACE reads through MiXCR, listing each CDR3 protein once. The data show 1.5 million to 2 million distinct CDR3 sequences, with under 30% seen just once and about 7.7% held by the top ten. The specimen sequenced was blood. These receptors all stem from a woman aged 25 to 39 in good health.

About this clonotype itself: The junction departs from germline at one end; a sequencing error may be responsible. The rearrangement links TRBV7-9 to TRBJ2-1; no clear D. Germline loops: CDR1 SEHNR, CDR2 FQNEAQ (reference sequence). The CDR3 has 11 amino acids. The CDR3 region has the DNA TGTGCCCGCAGCCCCAACAATGAGCAGTTCTTC. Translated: CARSPNNEQFF.

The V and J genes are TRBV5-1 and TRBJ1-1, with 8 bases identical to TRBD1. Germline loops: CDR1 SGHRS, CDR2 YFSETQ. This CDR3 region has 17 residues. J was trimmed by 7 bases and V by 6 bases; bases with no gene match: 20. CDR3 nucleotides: TGCGCCAGCAACCTGCTTCGTGGGGGGACAGGCACTAATGAAGCTTTCTTT. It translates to CASNLLRGGTGTNEAFF.

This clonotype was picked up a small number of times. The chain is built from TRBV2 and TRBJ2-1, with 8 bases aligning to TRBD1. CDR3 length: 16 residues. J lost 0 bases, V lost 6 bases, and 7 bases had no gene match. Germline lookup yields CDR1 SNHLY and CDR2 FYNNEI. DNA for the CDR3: TGTGCCAGCAGGGAATACAGGGGGAGCTCCTACAATGAGCAGTTCTTC. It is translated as CASREYRGSSYNEQFF.

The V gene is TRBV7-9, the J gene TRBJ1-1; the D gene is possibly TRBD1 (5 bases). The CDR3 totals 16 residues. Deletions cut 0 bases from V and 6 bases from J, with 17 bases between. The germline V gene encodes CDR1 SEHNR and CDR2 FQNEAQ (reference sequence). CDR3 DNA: TGTGCCAGCAGCTTAGCGGGTGGGGGGAGTGAGGCTGAAGCTTTCTTT. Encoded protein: CASSLAGGGSEAEAFF.

The DNA for the CDR3 is TGTGCCAGCAGAGCCTCGGGGGTAAACTATGGCTACACCTTC. It specifies CASRASGVNYGYTF. The rearrangement joins TRBV2 to TRBJ1-2; a weak D match, TRBD1 (5 bases). The CDR3 has 14 amino acids. Trimming shortened V by 6 bases and J by 2 bases, and 13 bases separated the two germline ends. Germline assignment: CDR1 SNHLY and CDR2 FYNNEI. The whole variable domain, filled in from reference TRBV2 and TRBJ1-2, reads EPEVTQTPSHQVTQMGQEVILRCVPISNHLYFYWYRQILGQKVEFLVSFYNNEISEKSEIFDDQFSVERPDGSNFTLKIRSTKLEDSAMYFCASRASGVNYGYTFGSGTRLTVV.

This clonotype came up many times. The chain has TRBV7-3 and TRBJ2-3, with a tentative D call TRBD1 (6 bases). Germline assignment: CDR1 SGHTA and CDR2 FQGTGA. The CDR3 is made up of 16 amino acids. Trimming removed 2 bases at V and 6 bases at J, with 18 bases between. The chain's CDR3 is CASSLVGRGSTDTQYF. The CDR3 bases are TGTGCCAGCAGCTTAGTGGGCAGGGGAAGTACGGATACGCAGTATTTT.

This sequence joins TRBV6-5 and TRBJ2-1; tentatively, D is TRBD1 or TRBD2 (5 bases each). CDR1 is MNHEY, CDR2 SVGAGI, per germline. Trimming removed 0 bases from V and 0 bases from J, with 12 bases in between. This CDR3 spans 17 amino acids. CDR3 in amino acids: CASSYSWGSLSYNEQFF. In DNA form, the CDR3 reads TGTGCCAGCAGTTACTCTTGGGGGAGCCTCTCCTACAATGAGCAGTTCTTC.

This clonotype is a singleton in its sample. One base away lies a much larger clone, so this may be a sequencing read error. This CDR3 is CSARQRELRLNEQYF. The CDR3 bases are TGCAGTGCTAGACAGCGGGAGCTCCGATTAAATGAGCAGTACTTC. This sequence joins TRBV20-1 and TRBJ2-5; 8 nucleotides line up with TRBD2. Germline CDR1 and CDR2: DFQATT and SNEGSKA (reference sequence). The junction had 16 bases not matched to a gene; V was cut back by 2 bases and J by 11 bases. CDR3 size: 15 residues.

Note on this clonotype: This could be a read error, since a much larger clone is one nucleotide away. CDR3 sequence reads: CASSQDHRTGDNEQVF. The CDR3 DNA sequence: TGCGCCAGCAGCCAAGACCACCGTACTGGGGACAATGAGCAGGTCTTC. This sequence joins TRBV4-3 and TRBJ2-1, with D possibly TRBD1 on 6 matching bases. From germline, CDR1 is LGHNA and CDR2 YSLEER. There are 16 residues in the CDR3.

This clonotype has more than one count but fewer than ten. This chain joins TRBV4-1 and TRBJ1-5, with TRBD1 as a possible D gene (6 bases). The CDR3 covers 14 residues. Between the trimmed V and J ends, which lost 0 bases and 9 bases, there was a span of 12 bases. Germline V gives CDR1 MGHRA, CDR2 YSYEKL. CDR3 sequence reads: CASSQDPQGSPQHF. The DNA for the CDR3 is TGCGCCAGCAGCCAAGACCCACAGGGTTCGCCCCAGCATTTT.

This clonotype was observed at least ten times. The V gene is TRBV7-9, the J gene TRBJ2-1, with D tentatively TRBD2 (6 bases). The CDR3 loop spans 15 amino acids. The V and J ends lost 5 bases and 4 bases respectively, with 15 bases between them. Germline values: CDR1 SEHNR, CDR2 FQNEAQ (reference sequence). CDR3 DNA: TGTGCCAGCAGCGCCACCGGGACTTCATACAATGAGCAGTTCTTC. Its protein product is CASSATGTSYNEQFF.

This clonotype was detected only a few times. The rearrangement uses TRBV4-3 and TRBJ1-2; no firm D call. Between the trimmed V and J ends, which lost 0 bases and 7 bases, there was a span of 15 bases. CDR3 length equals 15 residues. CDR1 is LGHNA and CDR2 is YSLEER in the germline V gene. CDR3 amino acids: CASSQDKIPWAGYTF. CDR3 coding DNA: TGCGCCAGCAGCCAAGATAAAATTCCCTGGGCTGGCTACACCTTC.

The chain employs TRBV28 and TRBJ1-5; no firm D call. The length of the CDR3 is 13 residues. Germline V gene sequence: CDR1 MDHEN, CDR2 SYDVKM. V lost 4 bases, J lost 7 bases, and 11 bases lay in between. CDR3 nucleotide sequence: TGTGCCAGCAGTTCTAGACTTCCCCAGCCCCAGCATTTT. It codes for CASSSRLPQPQHF.

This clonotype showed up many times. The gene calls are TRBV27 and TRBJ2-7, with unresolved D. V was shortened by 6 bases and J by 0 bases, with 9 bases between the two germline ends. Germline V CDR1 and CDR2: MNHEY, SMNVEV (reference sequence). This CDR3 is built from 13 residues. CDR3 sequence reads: CASSQLSSYEQYF. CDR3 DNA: TGTGCCAGCAGCCAACTGAGCTCCTACGAGCAGTACTTC.